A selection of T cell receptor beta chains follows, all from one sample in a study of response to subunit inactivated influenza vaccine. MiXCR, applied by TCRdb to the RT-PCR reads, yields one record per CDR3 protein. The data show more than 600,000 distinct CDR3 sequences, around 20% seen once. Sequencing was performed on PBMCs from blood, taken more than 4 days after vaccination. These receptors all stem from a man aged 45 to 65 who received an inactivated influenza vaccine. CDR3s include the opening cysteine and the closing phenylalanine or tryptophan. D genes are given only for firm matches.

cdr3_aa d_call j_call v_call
CASSTGTASGNTIYF NA TRBJ1-3 TRBV12-3/TRBV12-4
CATAIGRWAEAFF NA TRBJ1-1 TRBV2
CASSRGDSVNTEAFF TRBD1 TRBJ1-1 TRBV4-1
CASTPALNTEAFF NA TRBJ1-1 TRBV6-2/TRBV6-3
CASSFGAGGNIQYF TRBD1 TRBJ2-4 TRBV12-3/TRBV12-4
CASSYRDRDQETQYF TRBD1 TRBJ2-5 TRBV5-1
CASSETGGGNVLTF TRBD1 TRBJ2-6 TRBV7-9
CASSYDAAEAFF NA TRBJ1-1 TRBV28
CASIRIGQTHYGYTF NA TRBJ1-2 TRBV7-2
CASSLLGPPHGELFF NA TRBJ2-2 TRBV6-2/TRBV6-3
CSVQDRGRRTEAFF TRBD1 TRBJ1-1 TRBV29-1
CSVAQGGNLLTDTQYF NA TRBJ2-3 TRBV29-1
CASSEMGAGLNEQFF NA TRBJ2-1 TRBV2
CASSHSGDTDTQYF TRBD2 TRBJ2-3 TRBV5-1
CASSYSISGRNTGELFF NA TRBJ2-2 TRBV6-5
CASLSQANTEAFF NA TRBJ1-1 TRBV12-3/TRBV12-4
CASSRRDSAYTF TRBD1 TRBJ1-2 TRBV18
CASSFGGGSSTDTQYF NA TRBJ2-3 TRBV5-1
CASSREGAVGNTIYF TRBD1 TRBJ1-3 TRBV7-9
CATDPGQGVETQYF TRBD1 TRBJ2-5 TRBV7-9
CASSQATDPETQYF NA TRBJ2-5 TRBV4-3
CSATPGVKETQYF NA TRBJ2-5 TRBV20-1
CASTTLFGLAGELFF TRBD2 TRBJ2-2 TRBV5-1
CASSSYSDTGELFF NA TRBJ2-2 TRBV5-5
CASSFGQGDGTQYF TRBD1 TRBJ2-5 TRBV12-3/TRBV12-4
CSADWGETQYF NA TRBJ2-5 TRBV20-1
CATSRGQLANEQYF NA TRBJ2-7 TRBV15
CSAAPTYQYREFGEQFF NA TRBJ2-1 TRBV20-1
CASSLVQSQETQYF NA TRBJ2-5 TRBV7-9
CSARGSAVGEQFF NA TRBJ2-1 TRBV20-1
CASSQYRDGQETQYF NA TRBJ2-5 TRBV4-1
CASSSGRGNEQYF NA TRBJ2-7 TRBV2
CATVEGNVETKDTQYF NA TRBJ2-3 TRBV24-1
CASSRTSGRANGNEQFF TRBD2 TRBJ2-1 TRBV7-9
CASSLYRGRQETQYF TRBD1 TRBJ2-5 TRBV4-3
CAIAGGSNEKLFF TRBD1 TRBJ1-4 TRBV10-3
CASSFGQGVPYEQYF TRBD1 TRBJ2-7 TRBV13
CASSQGLSNEQFF NA TRBJ2-1 TRBV3-1
CDSSLLAPGGETQYF TRBD1 TRBJ2-5 TRBV12-3/TRBV12-4
CASSSQASQETQYF NA TRBJ2-5 TRBV7-2